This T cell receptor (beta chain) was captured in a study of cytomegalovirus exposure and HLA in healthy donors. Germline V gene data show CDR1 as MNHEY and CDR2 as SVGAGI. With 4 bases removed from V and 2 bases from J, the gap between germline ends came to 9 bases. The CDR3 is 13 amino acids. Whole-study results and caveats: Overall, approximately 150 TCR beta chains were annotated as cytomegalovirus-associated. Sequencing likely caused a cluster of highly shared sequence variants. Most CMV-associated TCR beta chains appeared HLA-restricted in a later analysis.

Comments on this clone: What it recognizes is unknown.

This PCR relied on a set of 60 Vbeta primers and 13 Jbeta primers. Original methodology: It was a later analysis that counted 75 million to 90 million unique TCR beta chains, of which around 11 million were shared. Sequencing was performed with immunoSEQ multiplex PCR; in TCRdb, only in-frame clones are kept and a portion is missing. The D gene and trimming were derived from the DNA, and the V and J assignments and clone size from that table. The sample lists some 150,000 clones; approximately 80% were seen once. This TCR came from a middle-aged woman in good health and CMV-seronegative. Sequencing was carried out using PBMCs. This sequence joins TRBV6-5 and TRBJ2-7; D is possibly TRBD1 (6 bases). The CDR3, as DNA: TGTGCCAGCAGTTTAACAGGGACCTACGAGCAGTACTTC. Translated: CASSLTGTYEQYF.